This entry is about one TCR beta chain. The antigen is not known. The data were obtained in a study of T cell responses to AZD1222 COVID-19 vaccine. The method was immunoSEQ multiplex PCR; TCRdb's version includes in-frame clones alone and lacks a portion of them. This sample carries about 97,000 clones, over 75% of them seen once, and the ten largest clones take 2.5% to 3.5%. Study findings and constraints: Researchers took repertoire samples only after the peak T cell response had come.

The CDR3 has 13 residues. Per the germline V gene, CDR1 is SNHLY and CDR2 is FYNNEI. Between the trimmed V and J ends, which lost 4 bases and 1 base, there was a span of 5 bases. The receptor was derived from an adult in good health. The gene calls are TRBV2 and TRBJ1-3; no clear D gene. Source: peripheral blood, taken on day 0 of AZD1222 vaccination. CDR3 protein: CASSVDSGNTIYF. The CDR3 nucleotides are TGTGCCAGCAGTGTAGATTCTGGAAACACCATATATTTT.